These 21 T cell receptor beta chains share one sample of origin, sequenced in a study of T cells after yellow fever vaccination. TCRdb re-derived calls from the 5' RACE reads in MiXCR, one entry per CDR3 protein. The data contain 250,000 or so distinct CDR3 sequences, 3.6% of them singletons. The sample was PBMCs, taken 15 days after the yellow fever booster vaccination. All receptors come from a man younger than 30 who received the YFV17D yellow fever vaccine.

This clonotype was recorded at least ten times. Written as DNA, the CDR3 is TGTGCCAGCCAGACGGACGGAACTAACTATGGCTACACCTTC. Its translation is CASQTDGTNYGYTF. The J gene is TRBJ1-2, the V gene TRBV25-1, with unresolved D. The CDR3 contains 14 residues. Germline assignment: CDR1 MGHDK and CDR2 SYGVNS. Trimming removed 8 bases from V and 0 bases from J, with 13 bases in between.

This clonotype appeared many times. The chain joins TRBV29-1 to TRBJ2-3; 8 bases match TRBD2. This CDR3 region has 12 residues. Germline-derived CDR1 and CDR2 are SQVTM and ANQGSEA. Trimming took 7 bases from V and 6 from J; bases not matched to a gene: 6. CDR3 protein: CSAERGQDTQYF. CDR3 coding DNA: TGCAGCGCCGAGCGGGGGCAGGATACGCAGTATTTT.

At least ten counts were recorded for this clonotype. The chain joins TRBV7-9 to TRBJ2-7; D is undetermined. V lost 5 bases to trimming and J lost 4 bases, with 15 bases between them. Looked up from germline, CDR1 is SEHNR and CDR2 is FQNEAQ (reference sequence). There are 14 residues in the CDR3. CDR3: CASSHGRMPYEQYF. CDR3 in DNA: TGTGCCAGCAGCCACGGCAGGATGCCATACGAGCAGTACTTC.

This clonotype has a count of ten or more. The chain links TRBV7-8 to TRBJ2-7; the D is unclear. Trimming took 4 bases from V and 0 from J, leaving 16 bases between them. CDR1 and CDR2 (germline): SGHVS, FQNEAQ. This CDR3 comprises 16 residues. The CDR3 DNA sequence: TGTGCCAGCAGCTCTGATCCAATGCTGAGCTCCTACGAGCAGTACTTC. Residues: CASSSDPMLSSYEQYF.

This clonotype has a count of ten or more. J is TRBJ2-1 and V is TRBV12-3 or TRBV12-4; TRBD1 matches at 10 bases. This CDR3 has 14 amino acids. V trimming: 2 bases; J trimming: 9 bases; junction bases outside the gene matches: 4. In nucleotides, the CDR3 is TGTGCCAGCAGTTTAAGTGGACAGGGGGTTGAGCAGTTCTTC. Its translation: CASSLSGQGVEQFF.

This clonotype has ten or more counts. The V gene is TRBV3-1, the J gene TRBJ1-1; D is uncertain. V was clipped by 7 bases and J by 9 bases, with 21 bases between them. The CDR3 is 14 amino acids. Germline V CDR1 and CDR2: LGHDT, YNNKEL (reference sequence). CDR3 protein: CASTANTRDPKAFF. CDR3 DNA: TGTGCCAGCACCGCCAACACACGGGATCCAAAAGCTTTCTTT.

At least ten counts were recorded for this clonotype. The V and J genes are TRBV20-1 and TRBJ2-5, with 8 bases that match TRBD1. The CDR3 runs 16 residues. Germline loops: CDR1 DFQATT, CDR2 SNEGSKA (reference sequence). Trimming cost V 6 bases and J 2 bases; bases outside gene matches: 14. CDR3 protein: CSAPSSGGAGQETQYF. DNA for the CDR3: TGCAGTGCCCCGTCATCAGGGGGCGCGGGACAAGAGACCCAGTACTTC.

The rearrangement joins TRBV4-1 to TRBJ2-7; 9 bases agree with TRBD2. The germline CDR1 and CDR2 sequences are MGHRA and YSYEKL. The CDR3 runs to 15 residues. After removal of 0 bases from V and 3 bases from J, the junction contained 3 bases not matched to a gene. The CDR3 nucleotides read TGCGCCAGCAGCCAAGAGCGGGGGGGAAACTACGAGCAGTACTTC. Amino acids: CASSQERGGNYEQYF.

There are many counts of this clonotype. V gene TRBV7-9 combines with J gene TRBJ1-1, with TRBD1 matching over 8 bases. Germline values: CDR1 SEHNR, CDR2 FQNEAQ (reference sequence). Trimming cost V 3 bases and J 3 bases; bases outside gene matches: 3. The CDR3 is made up of 14 amino acids. CDR3 sequence: CASSFQGADTEAFF. The CDR3 region has the DNA TGTGCCAGCAGCTTTCAGGGGGCGGACACTGAAGCTTTCTTT. Looking up the rest from reference TRBV7-9 and TRBJ1-1 gives the full variable domain: DTGVSQNPRHKITKRGQNVTFRCDPISEHNRLYWYRQTLGQGPEFLTYFQNEAQLEKSRLLSDRFSAERPKGSFSTLEIQRTEQGDSAMYLCASSFQGADTEAFFGQGTRLTVV.

This clonotype was picked up many times. The chain has TRBV20-1 and TRBJ1-1; D is undetermined. Looked up from germline, CDR1 is DFQATT and CDR2 is SNEGSKA (reference sequence). The germline V and J ends were trimmed by 6 bases and 0 bases, with 14 bases remaining between them. The CDR3 is 14 amino acids. The CDR3 region is CSAVERPLNTEAFF. The CDR3, as DNA: TGCAGTGCCGTAGAACGGCCGTTGAACACTGAAGCTTTCTTT.

The CDR3 protein is CASSYSGSSYNEQFF. CDR3 in DNA: TGCGCCAGCAGCTATTCCGGGAGCTCCTACAATGAGCAGTTCTTC. This chain links TRBV5-1 with TRBJ2-1; tentatively, D is TRBD2 (6 bases). There are 15 residues in the CDR3. The V end was cut by 3 bases, the J end by 0 bases, with 10 bases between. Germline assignment: CDR1 SGHRS and CDR2 YFSETQ.

This clonotype occurred many times. The genes are TRBV29-1 and TRBJ1-2; no firm D call. V gave up 7 bases and J gave up 3 bases, with 18 bases separating them. The CDR3 extends over 14 amino acids. The V gene's germline CDR1 is SQVTM and CDR2 ANQGSEA. The CDR3 region is CSAKGSGLDYGYTF. For the CDR3, the DNA is TGCAGCGCCAAAGGCTCAGGTTTAGACTATGGCTACACCTTC. The full variable domain, completed using reference TRBV29-1 and TRBJ1-2, is SAVISQKPSRDICQRGTSLTIQCQVDSQVTMMFWYRQQPGQSLTLIATANQGSEATYESGFVIDKFPISRPNLTFSTLTVSNMSPEDSSIYLCSAKGSGLDYGYTFGSGTRLTVV.

There are a few counts of this clonotype. The rearrangement links TRBV19 to TRBJ2-5; unclear D gene. V lost 3 bases to trimming and J lost 3 bases, with 5 bases between them. This CDR3 comprises 12 residues. Germline CDR1 LNHDA, CDR2 SQIVND (reference sequence). The CDR3 protein is CASSIWKETQYF. The CDR3 DNA is TGTGCCAGTAGTATTTGGAAAGAGACCCAGTACTTC. Combining the CDR3 with reference TRBV19 and TRBJ2-5 gives the whole variable domain DGGITQSPKYLFRKEGQNVTLSCEQNLNHDAMYWYRQDPGQGLRLIYYSQIVNDFQKGDIAEGYSVSREKKESFPLTVTSAQKNPTAFYLCASSIWKETQYFGPGTRLLVL.

This clonotype has ten or more counts. V usage is TRBV5-1 and J usage is TRBJ2-1; 11 bases match TRBD2. Trimming at V came to 5 bases and at J to 8 bases, leaving 6 bases not matched to a gene. The CDR3 length is 14 residues. The V gene's germline CDR1 is SGHRS and CDR2 YFSETQ. CDR3 region: CASRVGLAGDEQFF. The CDR3 DNA is TGCGCCAGCAGGGTAGGACTAGCGGGTGATGAGCAGTTCTTC.

This clonotype was found many times. The V and J genes are TRBV4-2 and TRBJ1-2; D is ambiguous. The germline V gene has CDR1 LGHNA and CDR2 YNFKEQ. The CDR3 consists of 17 residues. Trimming left V 0 bases short and J 1 base short, with 15 bases between. CDR3 residues: CASSQDSGSGLNYGYTF. The DNA for the CDR3 is TGTGCCAGCAGCCAAGATTCAGGCTCAGGCCTTAACTATGGCTACACCTTC.

This clonotype was seen ten or more times. The chain uses TRBV6-5 and TRBJ2-1; possibly TRBD1 for D (6 bases). Germline values: CDR1 MNHEY, CDR2 SVGAGI. This CDR3 comprises 16 residues. V dropped 7 bases and J dropped 3 bases, with 19 bases sitting between them. The CDR3 here is CASIPTGDHYYNEQFF. The DNA for the CDR3 is TGTGCCAGCATTCCGACAGGCGACCACTACTACAATGAGCAGTTCTTC.

The chain recombines TRBV27 with TRBJ1-2, with D hard to call. This CDR3 region has 13 residues. V lost 3 bases and J lost 0, with 5 bases in between. Germline CDR1 is MNHEY and CDR2 is SMNVEV (reference sequence). The CDR3 nucleotides read TGTGCCAGCAGTTTGCACGCTAACTATGGCTACACCTTC. It translates to CASSLHANYGYTF.

There are many counts of this clonotype. J is TRBJ2-3 and V is TRBV5-1, with TRBD2 matching 11 bases. V shed 4 bases, J shed 6 bases, and the junction held 7 bases outside the gene matches. This CDR3 has 15 amino acids. The germline V gene encodes CDR1 SGHRS and CDR2 YFSETQ. The CDR3 here is CASSRVGTSGDTQYF. CDR3 in DNA: TGCGCCAGCAGCCGCGTCGGGACTAGCGGCGATACGCAGTATTTT.

In its sample, this clonotype was seen a few times. The chain recombines TRBV7-2 with TRBJ1-1; perhaps TRBD1 as D (5 bases). Germline CDR1 is SGHTA and CDR2 is FQGNSA. Trimming removed 0 bases from V and 7 bases from J, with 12 bases in between. The CDR3 is made up of 14 amino acids. The CDR3 region has the DNA TGTGCCAGCAGCTTAGCGTATGATAGGGGTGAAGCTTTCTTT. Its translation: CASSLAYDRGEAFF. The variable domain in full, completed from reference TRBV7-2 and TRBJ1-1, reads GAGVSQSPSNKVTEKGKDVELRCDPISGHTALYWYRQSLGQGLEFLIYFQGNSAPDKSGLPSDRFSAERTGGSVSTLTIQRTQQEDSAVYLCASSLAYDRGEAFFGQGTRLTVV.

This clonotype was observed many times. The V call is TRBV28, the J call TRBJ2-2; D not certain. Trimming left V 1 base short and J 5 bases short, with 8 bases between. The CDR3 is 14 amino acids. CDR1 MDHEN and CDR2 SYDVKM come from the germline V gene. CDR3 bases: TGTGCCAGCAGTTTATCATCTTGGACCGGGGAGCTGTTTTTT. Translated, it gives CASSLSSWTGELFF.

This clonotype came up many times. The chain recombines TRBV7-6 with TRBJ1-1; 8 bases line up with TRBD1. Looked up from germline, CDR1 is SGHVS and CDR2 is FNYEAQ. Trimming cost V 1 base and J 1 base; bases outside gene matches: 2. This CDR3 is built from 15 residues. The DNA of the CDR3 is TGTGCCAGCAGCTTAGGCCAGGGGGCGAACACTGAAGCTTTCTTT. Translating gives CASSLGQGANTEAFF.